Described below is a single TCR beta chain sequence and its context. Its target is unknown. The CDR3 has 13 amino acids. Germline values: CDR1 SGHRS, CDR2 YFSETQ. V was trimmed by 0 bases and J by 4 bases, leaving 5 bases between them. Based on CD45RO/CCR7/CD25/CD127/CD95/CD27, CD4+ regulatory, stem cell-like memory, naive and central memory cells were sorted. Investigators reverse transcribed all isolated RNA, so they sequenced expressed TCRB transcripts. The table came from immunoSEQ multiplex PCR; TCRdb's copy has only in-frame clones and leaves some out. The sample includes 250,000 to 350,000 clones, about 13% of them seen just once. The source of the sample is a study of beta chain features in type 1 diabetes. Points from the study as a whole: Moderately but significantly shorter TCRB CDR3s were found in Type 1 diabetes patients in all four CD4+ subsets. For patients and controls alike, PCR might favor shorter templates to the same degree.

The sample was naive CD4+ T cells from blood. The sequence was collected from a man younger than 40 with type 1 diabetes. The rearrangement uses TRBV5-1 and TRBJ1-5; D is perhaps TRBD1 (5 bases). The CDR3 DNA reads as TGCGCCAGCAGCTTGGGACAGAATCAGCCCCAGCATTTT. This sequence encodes CASSLGQNQPQHF.